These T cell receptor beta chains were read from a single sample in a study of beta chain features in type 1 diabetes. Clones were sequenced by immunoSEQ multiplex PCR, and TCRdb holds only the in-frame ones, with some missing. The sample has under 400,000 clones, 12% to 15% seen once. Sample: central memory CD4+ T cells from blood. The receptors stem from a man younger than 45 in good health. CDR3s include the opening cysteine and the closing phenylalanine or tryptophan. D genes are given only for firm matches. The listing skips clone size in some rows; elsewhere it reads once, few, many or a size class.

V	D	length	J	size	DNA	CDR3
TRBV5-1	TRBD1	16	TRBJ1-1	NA	TGCGCCAGCAGCATTAACAGGGGGCGCAGTAACACTGAAGCTTTCTTT	CASSINRGRSNTEAFF
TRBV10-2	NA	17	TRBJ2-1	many	TGCGCCAGCAGTTGGACCCTGACTAGTTCAAGAGACAATGAGCAGTTCTTC	CASSWTLTSSRDNEQFF
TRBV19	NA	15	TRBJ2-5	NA	TGTGCCAGTAGTAAATCGATCGGTTTCCAAGAGACCCAGTACTTC	CASSKSIGFQETQYF
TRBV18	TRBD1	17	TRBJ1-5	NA	TGTGCCAGCTCACCACCGGGACAGGGGGCGGGTAATCAGCCCCAGCATTTT	CASSPPGQGAGNQPQHF
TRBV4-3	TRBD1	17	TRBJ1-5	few	TGCGCCAGCAGCCTCACAACCGGGACAGGGGTCAATCAGCCCCAGCATTTT	CASSLTTGTGVNQPQHF
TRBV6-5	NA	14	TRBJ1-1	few	TGTGCCAGCAGTGATACCTACAGGAACACTGAAGCTTTCTTT	CASSDTYRNTEAFF
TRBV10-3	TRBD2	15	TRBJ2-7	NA	TGTGCCATCAGTGAGGGCCCTAGCGGCTCCTACGAGCAGTACTTC	CAISEGPSGSYEQYF
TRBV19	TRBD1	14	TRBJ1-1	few	TGTGCCAGTAGACCGGGACAGCAGAACACTGAAGCTTTCTTT	CASRPGQQNTEAFF
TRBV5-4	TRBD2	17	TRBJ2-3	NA	TGTGCCAGCAGATCCGAGGTAGCGGGGGGCAACACAGATACGCAGTATTTT	CASRSEVAGGNTDTQYF
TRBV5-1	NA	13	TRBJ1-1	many	TGCGCCAGCAGCTCAGGACGGAACACTGAAGCTTTCTTT	CASSSGRNTEAFF
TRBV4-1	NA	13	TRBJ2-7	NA	TGCGCCAGCAGCCAAGAACAGGGTGCCGAGCAGTACTTC	CASSQEQGAEQYF
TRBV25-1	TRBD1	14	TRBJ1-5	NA	TGTGCCAGCAGTGGGACAGGGGATGGCCAGCCCCAGCATTTT	CASSGTGDGQPQHF
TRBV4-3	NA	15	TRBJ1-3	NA	TGCGCCAGCAGCCAAGAGGGACTCTCTGGAAACACCATATATTTT	CASSQEGLSGNTIYF
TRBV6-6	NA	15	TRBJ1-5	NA	TGTGCCAGCAGTCTGGCCTTTTCCGACAATCAGCCCCAGCATTTT	CASSLAFSDNQPQHF
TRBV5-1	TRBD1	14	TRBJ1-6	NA	TGCGCCAGCAGGACGGGACAGTCAAATTCACCCCTCCACTTT	CASRTGQSNSPLHF
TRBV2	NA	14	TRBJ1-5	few	TGTGCCAGCAGTGATGGTAACGAAGAGCAGCCCCAGCATTTT	CASSDGNEEQPQHF
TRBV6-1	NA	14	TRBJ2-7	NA	TGTGCCAGCAGTCAACCGGAGTCCTTCTACGAGCAGTACTTC	CASSQPESFYEQYF
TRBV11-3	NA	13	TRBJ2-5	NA	TGTGCCAGCAGCACAGCGGTCCAAGAGACCCAGTACTTC	CASSTAVQETQYF
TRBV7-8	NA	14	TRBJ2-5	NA	TGTGCCAGCAGCTTAGGACTACTTGAAGAGACCCAGTACTTC	CASSLGLLEETQYF
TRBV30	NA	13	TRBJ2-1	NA	TGTGCCTGGGCGGGAAGCTCCTACAATGAGCAGTTCTTC	CAWAGSSYNEQFF
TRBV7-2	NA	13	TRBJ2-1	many	TGTGCCAGCAGCCAGGGCTCGGGAAATGAGCAGTTCTTC	CASSQGSGNEQFF
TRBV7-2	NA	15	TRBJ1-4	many	TGTGCCAGCAGCTTAGCGGGTTTGACTAATGAAAAACTGTTTTTT	CASSLAGLTNEKLFF
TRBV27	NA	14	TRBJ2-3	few	TGTGCCAGCAGTTTATCGAAGGCCTCAGATACGCAGTATTTT	CASSLSKASDTQYF
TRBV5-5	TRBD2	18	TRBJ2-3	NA	TGTGCCAGCAGCCAAGGCAAGCCCAGCGGGAGTGGGGCAGATACGCAGTATTTT	CASSQGKPSGSGADTQYF
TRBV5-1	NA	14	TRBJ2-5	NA	TGCGCCAGCAGCTTGTACGTGGGAGGAGGGACCCAGTACTTC	CASSLYVGGGTQYF
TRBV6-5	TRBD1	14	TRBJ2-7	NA	TGTGCCAGCAGCCTACGACAGGGGGCGGACGAGCAGTACTTC	CASSLRQGADEQYF
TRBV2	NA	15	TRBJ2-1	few	TGTGCCAGCAAGGGGGGTACAGGGGCGTACAATGAGCAGTTCTTC	CASKGGTGAYNEQFF
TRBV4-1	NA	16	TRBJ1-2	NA	TGCGCCAGCAGCCACAGCATAGGACGAGCTAACTATGGCTACACCTTC	CASSHSIGRANYGYTF
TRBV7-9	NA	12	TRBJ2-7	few	TGTGCCAGCAGTCGACACGTTTACGAGCAGTACTTC	CASSRHVYEQYF
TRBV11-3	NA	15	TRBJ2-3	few	TGTGCCAGCAGTTTGGGGACTGCTAGCACAGATACGCAGTATTTT	CASSLGTASTDTQYF
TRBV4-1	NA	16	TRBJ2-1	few	TGCGCCAGCAGCCAAGAAAAGGGGCGCGGGTACAATGAGCAGTTCTTC	CASSQEKGRGYNEQFF
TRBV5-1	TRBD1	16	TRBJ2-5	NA	TGCGCCAGCAGGTCAACAGGGGTCTCCCGCCAAGAGACCCAGTACTTC	CASRSTGVSRQETQYF
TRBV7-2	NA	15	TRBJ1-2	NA	TGTGCCAGCAGCCCACGACAGAGGGCTAACTATGGCTACACCTTC	CASSPRQRANYGYTF
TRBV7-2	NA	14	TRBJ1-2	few	TGTGCCAGCAGCTCTTTTTCCAGGGGTGGTGGCTACACCTTC	CASSSFSRGGGYTF
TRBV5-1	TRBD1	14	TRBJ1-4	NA	TGCGCCAGCACATCGGGACAGGGTAATGAAAAACTGTTTTTT	CASTSGQGNEKLFF
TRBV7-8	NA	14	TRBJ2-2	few	TGTGCCAGCAGCAAAAAGGGGGGCCACGGGGAGCTGTTTTTT	CASSKKGGHGELFF
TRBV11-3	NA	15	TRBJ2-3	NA	TGTGCCAGCAGCTCTACTCCCTTCTACACAGATACGCAGTATTTT	CASSSTPFYTDTQYF
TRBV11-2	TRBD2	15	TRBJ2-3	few	TGTGCCAGCAGCGTTAGCGGGGAAAGCACAGATACGCAGTATTTT	CASSVSGESTDTQYF
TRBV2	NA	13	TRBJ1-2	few	TGTGCCAGCAGTGTTCAGAGAAACTATGGCTACACCTTC	CASSVQRNYGYTF
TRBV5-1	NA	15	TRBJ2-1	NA	TGCGCCAGCAGCCCAGGAGGGGCGCAGGGCAATGAGCAGTTCTTC	CASSPGGAQGNEQFF